The present entry profiles one T cell receptor (beta chain) with its context. These data belong to a study of long-term antiretroviral therapy in people with HIV. Survey level was the resolution at which the v3.0 immunoSEQ assay ran. Method: immunoSEQ multiplex PCR; TCRdb's copy keeps in-frame clones and lacks some. The sample holds around 25,000 clones; 85% are singletons and the top ten take around 10%. The CDR3 contains 14 residues. Only United States sites treated participants with HIV. The chain carries TRBV21-1 and TRBJ1-5. TRBV21-1 is a documented pseudogene. This specimen was unsorted PBMCs, taken 2.3 years after starting antiretroviral therapy. The receptor's source is a man in his forties with HIV. The CDR3: CASSKRRGNQPQHF. CDR3 in DNA: TGTGCCAGCAGCAAACGAAGGGGCAATCAGCCCCAGCATTTT.